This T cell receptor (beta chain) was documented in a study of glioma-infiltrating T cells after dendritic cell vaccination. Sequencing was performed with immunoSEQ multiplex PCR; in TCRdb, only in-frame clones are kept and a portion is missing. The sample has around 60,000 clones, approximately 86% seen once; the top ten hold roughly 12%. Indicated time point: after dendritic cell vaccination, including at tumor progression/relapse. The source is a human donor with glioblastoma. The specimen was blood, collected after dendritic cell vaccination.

CDR3 in amino acids: CASSRHSNQPQHF. The CDR3 DNA reads TGTGCCAGCAGTCGACATAGCAATCAGCCCCAGCATTTT. This chain links TRBV6-4 with TRBJ1-5, with unresolved D. CDR3 length equals 13 residues. Germline CDR1 is MRHNA and CDR2 is SNTAGT. V was clipped by 5 bases and J by 0 bases, with 5 bases between them.